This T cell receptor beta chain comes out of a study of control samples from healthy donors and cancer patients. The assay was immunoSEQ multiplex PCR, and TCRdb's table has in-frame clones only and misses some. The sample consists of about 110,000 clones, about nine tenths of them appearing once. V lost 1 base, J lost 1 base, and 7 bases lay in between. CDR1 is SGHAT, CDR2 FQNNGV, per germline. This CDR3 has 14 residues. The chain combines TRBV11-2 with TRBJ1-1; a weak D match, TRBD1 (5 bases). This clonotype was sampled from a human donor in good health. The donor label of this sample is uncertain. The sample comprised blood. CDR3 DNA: TGTGCCAGCAGCTTAGGCCAGGGGAACACTGAAGCTTTCTTT. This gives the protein CASSLGQGNTEAFF.